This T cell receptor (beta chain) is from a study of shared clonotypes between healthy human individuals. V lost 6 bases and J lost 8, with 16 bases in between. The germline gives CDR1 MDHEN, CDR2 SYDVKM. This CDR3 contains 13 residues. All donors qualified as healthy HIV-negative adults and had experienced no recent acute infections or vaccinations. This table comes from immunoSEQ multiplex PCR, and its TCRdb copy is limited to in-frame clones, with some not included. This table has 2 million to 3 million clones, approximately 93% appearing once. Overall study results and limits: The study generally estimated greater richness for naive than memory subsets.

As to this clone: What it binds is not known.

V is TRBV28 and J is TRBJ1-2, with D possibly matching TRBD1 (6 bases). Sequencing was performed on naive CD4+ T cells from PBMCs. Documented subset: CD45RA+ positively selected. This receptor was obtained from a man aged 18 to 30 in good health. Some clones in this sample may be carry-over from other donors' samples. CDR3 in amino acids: CASSPRGAEGYTF. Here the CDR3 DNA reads TGTGCCAGCAGCCCCCGGGGGGCGGAAGGCTACACCTTC.